The T cell receptor (beta chain) under discussion was sequenced for a study of blood T cell repertoires in COVID-19. Study as a whole: Nucleic acid was either cDNA or gDNA, and it came from T cells, B-cell-depleted T cells, or PBMCs.

V was pared by 2 bases and J by 5 bases, with 13 bases between. The V gene's germline CDR1 is MNHEY and CDR2 SVGEGT. The CDR3 covers 15 residues. In the original analysis: Reference gene primers were amplified, and this amplification served to estimate nucleated cell counts. Here immunoSEQ multiplex PCR was the method, and the copy in TCRdb shows in-frame clones only, minus some. The D gene and trimming were derived from the DNA, and the V and J assignments and clone size from that table. The sample shows about 200,000 clones, approximately 80% of them seen only once. This sequence joins TRBV6-2 or TRBV6-3 and TRBJ1-5, with D uncertain. The clonotype was recovered from a man aged 60 to 69 with acute or convalescent COVID-19. The specimen sequenced was peripheral blood. As DNA, the CDR3 is TGTGCCAGCAGTTACGCTGGGCGTCTCGATCAGCCCCAGCATTTT. As protein: CASSYAGRLDQPQHF.